This T cell receptor (beta chain) was retrieved from a study of shared T cell receptors in the human thymus. Data came from immunoSEQ multiplex PCR; TCRdb stores just in-frame clones and leaves some out. The sample lists 550,000 to 800,000 clones; over 75% were seen once. Germline values: CDR1 SGHKS, CDR2 YYEKEE (reference sequence). The length of the CDR3 is 15 residues. Deletions cut 0 bases from V and 0 bases from J, with 8 bases between. Separately, the same data were catalogued under a study of human thymus T cells. That source notes: Those donating were healthy Finnish infants in corrective surgery for congenital heart defects. The thymus was resected at corrective cardiac surgery. Thymic repertoires from unrelated individuals overlapped highly, related research reported.

Source material: thymocytes. This rearrangement joins TRBV5-5 to TRBJ2-3, with D tentatively TRBD2 (7 bases). The source of this sequence is a girl under two years old with a congenital heart defect. The CDR3 DNA is TGTGCCAGCAGCTTGGGCGGGGGCAGCACAGATACGCAGTATTTT. Translation gives CASSLGGGSTDTQYF. Combining the CDR3 with reference TRBV5-5 and TRBJ2-3 gives the whole variable domain DAGVTQSPTHLIKTRGQQVTLRCSPISGHKSVSWYQQVLGQGPQFIFQYYEKEERGRGNFPDRFSARQFPNYSSELNVNALLLGDSALYLCASSLGGGSTDTQYFGPGTRLTVL.